A single sample gave rise to the 30 T cell receptor beta chains below, sequenced in a study of T cells in Graves' hyperthyroidism and ophthalmopathy. What was amplified from RNA transcripts were TCR beta CDR3 regions. Initially, a first-round RT-PCR of the TCR CDR3 employed the HTBI primer set. TCRdb re-called the multiplex PCR reads with MiXCR, one entry per CDR3 protein. The sample comprises hundreds of thousands of distinct CDR3 sequences, roughly 20% of which are singletons, and around a third rests with the top ten. The material sequenced was blood. The receptor set was obtained from a man aged 25-40 years with Graves' ophthalmopathy.

J is TRBJ2-5 and V is TRBV7-9; D uncertain. Trimming pared 5 bases from V and 3 bases from J, leaving 16 bases between. CDR1 is SEHNR and CDR2 is FQNEAQ in the germline V gene (reference sequence). The CDR3 sequence is 15 residues long. The CDR3 DNA reads as TGTGCCAGCAGCCCCCCCCGGAATGTGGAAGAGACCCAGTACTTC. Translated: CASSPPRNVEETQYF. Combining the CDR3 with reference TRBV7-9 and TRBJ2-5 gives the whole variable domain DTGVSQNPRHKITKRGQNVTFRCDPISEHNRLYWYRQTLGQGPEFLTYFQNEAQLEKSRLLSDRFSAERPKGSFSTLEIQRTEQGDSAMYLCASSPPRNVEETQYFGPGTRLLVL.

This clonotype appeared a few times. The genes are TRBV28 and TRBJ1-3; TRBD1 matches 8 bases. Germline loops: CDR1 MDHEN, CDR2 SYDVKM. V shed 8 bases and J 2 bases; nucleotides not matched to a gene: 2. This CDR3 is 13 amino acids long. This chain's CDR3 is CASRTGTGNTIYF. The CDR3 region has the DNA TGTGCCAGCCGGACAGGGACTGGAAACACCATATATTTT.

This clonotype appeared once. The J gene is TRBJ2-2, the V gene TRBV28, with 7 bases identical to TRBD2. This CDR3 is built from 16 residues. V gave up 5 bases and J gave up 4 bases; unmatched junction bases: 10. The V gene's germline CDR1 is MDHEN and CDR2 SYDVKM. The CDR3 region has the DNA TGTGCCAGCAGTGTACCTAGCGGAATTTTCACCGGGGAGCTGTTTTTT. Amino acids: CASSVPSGIFTGELFF.

This clonotype was observed a few times. The rearrangement joins TRBV10-3 to TRBJ2-7, with D unclear. Trimming cost V 0 bases and J 0 bases, with 12 bases left between them. Germline CDR1 and CDR2: ENHRY and SYGVKD. The CDR3 has 16 residues. The CDR3 bases are TGTGCCATCAGTGAGTCGTGGGCCGAAAGCTCCTACGAGCAGTACTTC. Translated: CAISESWAESSYEQYF.

This clonotype was detected ten times or more. This sequence joins TRBV3-1 and TRBJ1-5; maybe TRBD1 (5 bases). The CDR3 contains 12 residues. Germline-derived CDR1 and CDR2 are LGHDT and YNNKEL (reference sequence). The germline V and J ends were trimmed by 1 base and 10 bases, with 8 bases remaining between them. CDR3 sequence: CASSQGQGPQHF. As DNA, the CDR3 is TGTGCCAGCAGCCAAGGCCAGGGTCCCCAGCATTTT.

V gene TRBV6-2 or TRBV6-3 combines with J gene TRBJ2-7; D may be TRBD1 (5 bases). Germline CDR1 is MNHEY and CDR2 is SVGEGT. The V end lost 2 bases, the J end lost 0 bases, and 11 bases lay between the germline ends. The CDR3 length is 15 residues. The CDR3: CASSYSSGISYEQYF. The CDR3 nucleotides are TGTGCCAGCAGTTACAGTTCAGGGATCTCCTACGAGCAGTACTTC.

The CDR3 is CASSFQGPASYEQYF. The DNA of the CDR3 is TGTGCCAGCAGCTTTCAGGGGCCAGCTTCCTACGAGCAGTACTTC. The chain recombines TRBV13 with TRBJ2-7; perhaps TRBD1 as D (6 bases). The CDR3 sequence is 15 residues long. Per germline, CDR1 PRHDT and CDR2 FYEKMQ (reference sequence). The germline V and J ends were trimmed by 3 bases and 1 base, with 13 bases remaining between them.

The V call is TRBV10-2, the J call TRBJ2-7; TRBD1 aligns across 12 bases. Germline V CDR1 and CDR2: WSHSY, SAAADI. This CDR3 has 17 residues. Unmatched junction bases numbered 8, after V lost 3 bases and J lost 2 bases. CDR3 protein: CASSDGTGGASAYEQYF. In nucleotides, the CDR3 is TGCGCCAGCAGTGATGGGACAGGGGGCGCTTCGGCCTACGAGCAGTACTTC.

This clonotype was found a few times. V and J are TRBV10-3 and TRBJ2-1; the D gene is possibly TRBD1 (5 bases). CDR3 length: 15 residues. CDR1 is ENHRY, CDR2 SYGVKD, per germline. V shed 2 bases and J shed 6 bases, with 14 bases lying between them. The CDR3 nucleotides read TGTGCCATCAGTGAGCCTCAGGGTAAGGGCAATGAGCAGTTCTTC. Amino acids: CAISEPQGKGNEQFF.

In regard to this clonotype: No conserved phenylalanine or tryptophan is present at the end of the CDR3, so a read error is the likely explanation. The chain recombines TRBV11-2 with TRBJ2-2; TRBD2 matches 7 bases. Germline values: CDR1 SGHAT, CDR2 FQNNGV. The CDR3 extends over 16 amino acids. The V gene end was trimmed by 3 bases and the J gene end by 4 bases; junction bases not matched to a gene: 8. CDR3 in amino acids: CASSFGAGAPTGELFL. The CDR3 region has the DNA TGTGCCAGCAGCTTCGGTGCGGGAGCCCCCACCGGGGAGCTGTTTCTT.

In this sample, this clonotype turned up a few times. The chain uses TRBV10-3 and TRBJ2-7; tentative D call: TRBD1 (6 bases). With 3 bases removed from V and 4 bases from J, the gap between germline ends came to 10 bases. There are 13 residues in the CDR3. Germline V lookup: CDR1 ENHRY, CDR2 SYGVKD. The CDR3 protein is CAISDAGQYEQYF. The CDR3 nucleotides are TGTGCCATCAGTGACGCCGGACAGTACGAGCAGTACTTC.

This clonotype was observed many times. This chain links TRBV28 with TRBJ2-7, with D uncertain. V dropped 6 bases and J dropped 6 bases, with 18 bases sitting between them. There are 14 residues in the CDR3. Germline CDR1 and CDR2: MDHEN and SYDVKM. The CDR3, as DNA: TGTGCCAGCAGAATCTCGTATGGAAAGGGCGAGCAGTACTTC. Translating gives CASRISYGKGEQYF. Filled out from reference TRBV28 and TRBJ2-7, the complete variable domain reads DVKVTQSSRYLVKRTGEKVFLECVQDMDHENMFWYRQDPGLGLRLIYFSYDVKMKEKGDIPEGYSVSREKKERFSLILESASTNQTSMYLCASRISYGKGEQYFGPGTRLTVT.

V gene TRBV2 combines with J gene TRBJ2-7; 11 nucleotides align to TRBD2. Looked up from germline, CDR1 is SNHLY and CDR2 is FYNNEI. V shed 5 bases and J 3 bases; nucleotides not matched to a gene: 9. There are 16 residues in the CDR3. CDR3 DNA: TGTGCCAGCAGTCCAATAGCGGGAGGGGACCTCTACGAGCAGTACTTC. This translates into CASSPIAGGDLYEQYF.

DNA for the CDR3: TGCGCCAGCAGCTCACAGGGGGCCCATCTGAACACTGAAGCTTTCTTT. As protein: CASSSQGAHLNTEAFF. The chain employs TRBV5-1 and TRBJ1-1; TRBD1 matches 9 bases. V dropped 3 bases and J dropped 0; count of bases not matched to a gene: 6. Germline CDR1 is SGHRS and CDR2 is YFSETQ. CDR3 size: 16 residues. The full variable domain, with the rest looked up from reference TRBV5-1 and TRBJ1-1, is KAGVTQTPRYLIKTRGQQVTLSCSPISGHRSVSWYQQTPGQGLQFLFEYFSETQRNKGNFPGRFSGRQFSNSRSEMNVSTLELGDSALYLCASSSQGAHLNTEAFFGQGTRLTVV.

This clonotype occurred many times. The chain has TRBV7-9 and TRBJ1-4, with D unclear. Germline V gene sequence: CDR1 SEHNR, CDR2 FQNEAQ (reference sequence). The CDR3 is 16 amino acids. V gave up 0 bases and J gave up 4 bases, with 12 bases separating them. CDR3 bases: TGTGCCAGCAGCTTAGCGGACGGACCACATAATGAAAAACTGTTTTTT. It yields the protein CASSLADGPHNEKLFF.

This clonotype has a count of ten or more. The CDR3 DNA is TGTGCCAGCTCACCGCGGACTAGCGGAACCTACAATGAGCAGTTCTTC. It yields the protein CASSPRTSGTYNEQFF. The chain has TRBV18 and TRBJ2-1, with 10 nucleotides matching TRBD2. The CDR3 runs to 16 residues. V lost 3 bases, J lost 2 bases, and 4 bases stayed unmatched. The germline V gene encodes CDR1 KGHSH and CDR2 LQKENI.

This clonotype occurred once. The rearrangement uses TRBV27 and TRBJ2-1; D possibly corresponds to TRBD2 (6 bases). The V gene lost 11 bases and the J gene lost 2 bases, with 10 bases spanning the gap. There are 12 residues in the CDR3. CDR1 and CDR2 from the germline V gene are MNHEY and SMNVEV (reference sequence). CDR3 in amino acids: CAAGRPYNEQFF. For the CDR3, the DNA is TGTGCCGCAGGGAGGCCCTACAATGAGCAGTTCTTC.

This clonotype was detected a few times. CDR3 sequence: CASSLAGGARSYNEQFF. The CDR3 DNA follows: TGTGCCAGCAGCTTAGCTGGGGGGGCCCGCTCCTACAATGAGCAGTTCTTC. V gene TRBV7-9 combines with J gene TRBJ2-1; tentative D call: TRBD2 (7 bases). The CDR3 has 17 amino acids. The germline V gene has CDR1 SEHNR and CDR2 FQNEAQ (reference sequence). V dropped 0 bases and J dropped 0 bases, with 12 bases sitting between them.

The chain couples TRBV19 to TRBJ2-1, with TRBD1 matching 9 bases. CDR1 and CDR2 (germline): LNHDA, SQIVND (reference sequence). The trim removed 10 bases at V and 6 bases at J, leaving 10 bases unmatched. The CDR3 has 14 amino acids. The CDR3 here is CATQAGQGFNEQFF. Written as DNA, the CDR3 is TGTGCCACCCAAGCCGGACAGGGGTTCAATGAGCAGTTCTTC.

This clonotype was counted ten times or more. The rearrangement uses TRBV11-2 and TRBJ1-6, with D unclear. This CDR3 contains 12 residues. The germline CDR1 and CDR2 sequences are SGHAT and FQNNGV. The ends were cut back, 5 bases at V and 10 bases at J, with 9 bases in the middle. The CDR3 loop is CASSHERSPLHF. CDR3 sequence (DNA): TGTGCCAGCAGCCACGAAAGATCACCCCTCCACTTT.

The chain combines TRBV20-1 with TRBJ2-2; D remains unclear. V was trimmed by 5 bases and J by 6 bases, leaving 10 bases between them. CDR1 and CDR2 (germline): DFQATT, SNEGSKA (reference sequence). The CDR3 is 12 amino acids. The CDR3 sequence is CSARLNSGELFF. CDR3 sequence (DNA): TGCAGTGCTCGCCTTAATTCCGGGGAGCTGTTTTTT.

The V and J genes are TRBV7-9 and TRBJ2-5; no reliable D call. This CDR3 is 14 amino acids long. The V gene lost 5 bases and the J gene lost 1 base, with 11 bases spanning the gap. Germline V gives CDR1 SEHNR, CDR2 FQNEAQ (reference sequence). The CDR3 DNA is TGTGCCAGCAGCGTACGAGCCCTCCAAGAGACCCAGTACTTC. Translating gives CASSVRALQETQYF.

V usage is TRBV20-1 and J usage is TRBJ1-1; 9 positions agree with TRBD1. Germline V gives CDR1 DFQATT, CDR2 SNEGSKA (reference sequence). The CDR3 totals 11 residues. Trimming cost V 6 bases and J 6 bases; bases outside gene matches: 2. In DNA, the CDR3 is TGCAGTGCCAGACAGGGGGCTGAAGCTTTCTTT. The encoded protein is CSARQGAEAFF.

Only one count was recorded for this clonotype. One junction end does not reproduce the germline sequence, and a read error may be involved. This chain links TRBV12-3 or TRBV12-4 with TRBJ2-5; the match to TRBD1 covers 7 bases. CDR3 length: 15 residues. This CDR3 is CASSFGDRVQETQCF. Here the CDR3 DNA reads TGTGCCAGCAGTTTCGGCGACAGGGTCCAAGAGACCCAGTGCTTC.

A few counts support this clonotype. This chain links TRBV6-5 with TRBJ2-2; 7 nucleotides line up with TRBD2. Per the germline V gene, CDR1 is MNHEY and CDR2 is SVGAGI. The CDR3 covers 16 residues. J lost 4 bases, V lost 0 bases, and 5 bases had no gene match. DNA for the CDR3: TGTGCCAGCAGTTACTCGCCTAGCGGACCCACCGGGGAGCTGTTTTTT. Protein: CASSYSPSGPTGELFF.

The table lists this clonotype with many counts. The chain joins TRBV9 to TRBJ2-1; possibly TRBD1 for D (6 bases). V lost 2 bases and J 4 bases, leaving 16 bases between the germline ends. Per the germline V gene, CDR1 is SGDLS and CDR2 is YYNGEE. The CDR3 has 16 amino acids. The CDR3 region is CASSVRDTLEYNEQFF. The CDR3 coding sequence is TGTGCCAGCAGCGTGAGGGACACTCTAGAGTACAATGAGCAGTTCTTC.

The chain joins TRBV5-8 to TRBJ1-2; D is unresolved. This CDR3 comprises 13 residues. With 4 bases removed from V and 0 bases from J, the gap between germline ends came to 7 bases. Germline CDR1 and CDR2: SGHTS and YDEGEE. CDR3 region: CASSRQSNYGYTF. DNA of the CDR3: TGTGCCAGCAGCCGACAATCTAACTATGGCTACACCTTC.

In this sample, this clonotype turned up many times. The J gene is TRBJ2-3, the V gene TRBV5-1, with 10 bases lining up with TRBD2. V lost 0 bases, J lost 2 bases, and 3 bases stayed unmatched. The length of the CDR3 is 16 residues. Germline values: CDR1 SGHRS, CDR2 YFSETQ. CDR3 region: CASSLGTSGHTDTQYF. The CDR3 nucleotides are TGCGCCAGCAGCTTGGGGACTAGCGGACACACAGATACGCAGTATTTT. The full variable domain, completed using reference TRBV5-1 and TRBJ2-3, is KAGVTQTPRYLIKTRGQQVTLSCSPISGHRSVSWYQQTPGQGLQFLFEYFSETQRNKGNFPGRFSGRQFSNSRSEMNVSTLELGDSALYLCASSLGTSGHTDTQYFGPGTRLTVL.

This clonotype has a handful of counts. The rearrangement uses TRBV19 and TRBJ1-2; D is possibly TRBD1 (5 bases). The CDR3 is 15 residues long. V dropped 5 bases and J dropped 5 bases, with 18 bases sitting between them. Germline V CDR1 and CDR2: LNHDA, SQIVND (reference sequence). CDR3 DNA sequence: TGTGCCAGTAGTCCCGGACAAGGGGAATATTATGGCTACACCTTC. This gives the protein CASSPGQGEYYGYTF.

In this sample, this clonotype turned up a few times. The V call is TRBV6-2 or TRBV6-3, the J call TRBJ2-1; TRBD2 agrees at 13 bases. Germline assignment: CDR1 MNHEY and CDR2 SVGEGT. V lost 4 bases, J lost 7 bases, and 4 bases stayed unmatched. The CDR3 totals 15 residues. CDR3 nucleotides: TGTGCCAGCAGTTCCCGACTAGCGGGAGGTAATGAGCAGTTCTTC. Translated: CASSSRLAGGNEQFF.